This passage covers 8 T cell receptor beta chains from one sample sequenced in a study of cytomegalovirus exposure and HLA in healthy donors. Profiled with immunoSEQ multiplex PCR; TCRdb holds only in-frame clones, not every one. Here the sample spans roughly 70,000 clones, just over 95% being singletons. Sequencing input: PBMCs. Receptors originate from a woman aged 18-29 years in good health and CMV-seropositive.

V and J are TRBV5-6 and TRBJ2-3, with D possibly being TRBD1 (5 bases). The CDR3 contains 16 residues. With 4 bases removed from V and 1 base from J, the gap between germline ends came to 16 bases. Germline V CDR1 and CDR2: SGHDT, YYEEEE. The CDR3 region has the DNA TGTGCCAGCAGCGCCTACAGGCGACCAGGCACAGATACGCAGTATTTT. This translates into CASSAYRRPGTDTQYF.

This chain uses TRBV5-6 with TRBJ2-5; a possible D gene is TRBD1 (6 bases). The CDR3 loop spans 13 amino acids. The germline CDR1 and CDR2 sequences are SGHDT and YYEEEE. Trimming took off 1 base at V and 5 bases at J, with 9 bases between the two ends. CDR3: CASSLTGPETQYF. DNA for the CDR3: TGTGCCAGCAGCTTGACAGGGCCCGAGACCCAGTACTTC.

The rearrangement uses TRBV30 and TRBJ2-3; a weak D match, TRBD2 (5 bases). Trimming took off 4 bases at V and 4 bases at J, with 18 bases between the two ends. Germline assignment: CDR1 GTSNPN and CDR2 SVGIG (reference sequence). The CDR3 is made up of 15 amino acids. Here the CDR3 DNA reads TGTGCCTGGATGTTTACGGGATTGAGGGCAGATACGCAGTATTTT. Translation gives CAWMFTGLRADTQYF.

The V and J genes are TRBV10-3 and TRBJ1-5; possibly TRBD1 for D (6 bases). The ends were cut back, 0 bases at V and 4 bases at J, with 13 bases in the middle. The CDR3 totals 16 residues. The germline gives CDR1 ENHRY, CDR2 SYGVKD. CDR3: CAISESGGALNQPQHF. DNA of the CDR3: TGTGCCATCAGTGAGTCGGGGGGGGCACTGAATCAGCCCCAGCATTTT.

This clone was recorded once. DNA of the CDR3: TGTGCCAGCAGCTTAGTGGTGGGCGCGGGGGACTACGAGCAGTACTTC. The encoded protein is CASSLVVGAGDYEQYF. The chain couples TRBV7-9 to TRBJ2-7; 7 nucleotides align to TRBD2. The V and J ends lost 1 base and 3 bases, in that order; junction bases with no gene match: 9. Germline V CDR1 and CDR2: SEHNR, FQNEAQ (reference sequence). The CDR3 consists of 16 residues.

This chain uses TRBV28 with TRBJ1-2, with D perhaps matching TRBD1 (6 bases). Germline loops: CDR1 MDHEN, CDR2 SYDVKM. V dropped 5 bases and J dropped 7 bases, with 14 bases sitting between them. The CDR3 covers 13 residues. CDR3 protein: CASSTGTTVGYTF. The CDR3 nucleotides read TGTGCCAGCAGTACAGGGACCACTGTTGGCTACACCTTC.

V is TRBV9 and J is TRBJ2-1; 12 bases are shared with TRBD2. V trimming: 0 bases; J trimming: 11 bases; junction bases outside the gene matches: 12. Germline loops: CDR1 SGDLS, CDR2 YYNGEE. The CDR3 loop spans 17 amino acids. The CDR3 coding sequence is TGTGCCAGCAGCGTAGGGATAGCGACTAGCGGGAGATTTAAGCAGTTCTTC. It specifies CASSVGIATSGRFKQFF.

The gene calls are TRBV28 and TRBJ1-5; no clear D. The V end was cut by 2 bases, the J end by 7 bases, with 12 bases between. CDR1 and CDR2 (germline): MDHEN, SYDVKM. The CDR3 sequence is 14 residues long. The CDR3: CASSLPGIGQPQHF. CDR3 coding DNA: TGTGCCAGCAGTTTACCGGGGATAGGGCAGCCCCAGCATTTT. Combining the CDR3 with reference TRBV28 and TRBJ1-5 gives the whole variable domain DVKVTQSSRYLVKRTGEKVFLECVQDMDHENMFWYRQDPGLGLRLIYFSYDVKMKEKGDIPEGYSVSREKKERFSLILESASTNQTSMYLCASSLPGIGQPQHFGDGTRLSIL.